One TCR beta chain is described in this entry. Its antigen is not known. V gave up 5 bases and J gave up 1 base; unmatched junction bases: 8. CDR1 and CDR2 from the germline V gene are MNHEY and SMNVEV (reference sequence). This CDR3 is built from 17 residues. The sample is drawn from a study of molecular identifiers for immune sequencing clone quantification. At the level of the study: Replicate experiments divided RNA from around 18,000 or 91,000 naive CD8 cells into five parts and sequenced four. Whole-study results and caveats: In a background of 850,000 to 1,000,000 naive cells, spiked Jurkat TCR RNA from one cell was reportedly detectable. The study found clones above 20 RNA copies held over 97% of effector molecules and under 1% in naive cells.

Previously described methods and listed TCR primers produced bulk TCR libraries. From the PCR reads, TCRdb called clonotypes with MiXCR, one entry per CDR3 protein. Of 490,000 or so distinct CDR3 sequences listed, 20% to 25% are singletons. The chain is built from TRBV27 and TRBJ1-5, with 10 positions matching TRBD1. The receptor was derived from a human donor in good health. Some libraries in this study had Jurkat cell RNA spiked in. Sequencing used naive CD8+ T cells from blood, with Jurkat cell RNA spiked in. Subset meaning: FACS-sorted CD8+CD4-CCR7+CD45RA+ naive T cells. CDR3 protein: CASSPLDRGRSNQPQHF. CDR3 bases: TGTGCCAGCAGTCCCCTCGACAGGGGGCGGAGCAATCAGCCCCAGCATTTT.